Below, 29 T cell receptor beta chains from the same sample are listed, as sequenced in a study of CD8+ T cells in alopecia areata. RNA extraction was followed by reverse transcription into cDNA, which acted as the sequencing template. Method: immunoSEQ multiplex PCR; TCRdb's copy keeps in-frame clones and lacks some. The sample has 200,000 to 250,000 clones, more than 30% seen once. Treatment indicated: oral pan-JAK inhibitor, 5-10 mg twice daily. The source was CD4+ T cells sorted from blood, collected between weeks 30 and 35, from a patient treated with tofacitinib. The source is a human donor with alopecia areata.

With respect to this clone: Other DNA sequences in this specimen translate into the identical CDR3. The chain uses TRBV29-1 and TRBJ2-7; TRBD1 matches at 7 bases. The CDR3 has 12 residues. CDR1 and CDR2 (germline): SQVTM, ANQGSEA. After removal of 6 bases from V and 4 bases from J, the junction contained 6 bases not matched to a gene. The chain's CDR3 is CSVGQRAYEQYF. DNA of the CDR3: TGCAGCGTGGGACAGAGGGCATACGAGCAGTACTTC.

The J gene is TRBJ2-3, the V gene TRBV29-1, with D possibly being TRBD1 (5 bases). The germline V gene has CDR1 SQVTM and CDR2 ANQGSEA. V was clipped by 3 bases and J by 2 bases, with 9 bases between them. The CDR3 is made up of 13 amino acids. Written as DNA, the CDR3 is TGCAGCGTTGAGTCAGGGTTCACAGATACGCAGTATTTT. Its translation: CSVESGFTDTQYF.

This clone was seen a handful of times. The chain uses TRBV19 and TRBJ2-7, with D perhaps TRBD1 (5 bases). Germline CDR1 reads LNHDA; CDR2 reads SQIVND (reference sequence). This CDR3 is 11 amino acids long. Trimming pared 11 bases from V and 1 base from J, leaving 9 bases between. CDR3 in DNA: TGTGCCTGTCAGGGATCCTACGAGCAGTACTTC. Amino acid sequence: CACQGSYEQYF.

This chain connects TRBV13 to TRBJ2-1; 9 bases map to TRBD2. The CDR3 is made up of 16 amino acids. Losses at the gene ends were 5 bases for V and 2 bases for J; bases not matched to a gene: 7. Germline-derived CDR1 and CDR2 are PRHDT and FYEKMQ (reference sequence). The CDR3 is CASSRLAGAAYNEQFF. The CDR3 coding sequence is TGTGCCAGCAGCCGTTTAGCGGGAGCCGCCTACAATGAGCAGTTCTTC.

This clone was detected only a few times. The chain combines TRBV9 with TRBJ1-4; D gene unclear. Germline CDR1 and CDR2: SGDLS and YYNGEE. Between the trimmed V and J ends, which lost 4 bases and 0 bases, there was a span of 10 bases. This CDR3 comprises 15 residues. This CDR3 reads CASSPREATNEKLFF. In nucleotides, the CDR3 is TGTGCCAGCAGCCCCCGAGAGGCAACTAATGAAAAACTGTTTTTT.

A few counts support this clone. The J gene is TRBJ1-2, the V gene TRBV5-4; weak D call: TRBD1 (6 bases). Germline V gene sequence: CDR1 SGHNT, CDR2 YYREEE (reference sequence). The V end was cut by 0 bases, the J end by 3 bases, with 9 bases between. This CDR3 is 14 amino acids long. The CDR3 sequence: CASSLAPGDYGYTF. The CDR3 DNA is TGTGCCAGCAGCTTGGCCCCAGGGGACTATGGCTACACCTTC. Looking up the rest from reference TRBV5-4 and TRBJ1-2 gives the full variable domain: ETGVTQSPTHLIKTRGQQVTLRCSSQSGHNTVSWYQQALGQGPQFIFQYYREEENGRGNFPPRFSGLQFPNYSSELNVNALELDDSALYLCASSLAPGDYGYTFGSGTRLTVV.

This clone has a handful of counts. This chain links TRBV27 with TRBJ2-2, with TRBD2 matching over 9 bases. In germline, CDR1 is MNHEY, CDR2 SMNVEV (reference sequence). This CDR3 is built from 14 residues. The V and J ends lost 8 bases and 2 bases, in that order; junction bases with no gene match: 3. CDR3 sequence reads: CASQGTSNTGELFF. The CDR3 region has the DNA TGTGCCAGCCAAGGGACTAGCAACACCGGGGAGCTGTTTTTT.

This clone was recorded a few times. The rearrangement links TRBV6-5 to TRBJ1-1; 7 bases agree with TRBD1. V lost 5 bases, J lost 2 bases, and 5 bases stayed unmatched. Germline V gene data show CDR1 as MNHEY and CDR2 as SVGAGI. The CDR3 runs to 14 residues. Here the CDR3 reads CASSDRVYNTEAFF. The DNA for the CDR3 is TGTGCCAGCAGTGACAGGGTGTACAACACTGAAGCTTTCTTT.

This chain uses TRBV6-1 with TRBJ2-1, with 8 bases lining up with TRBD1. The CDR3 is 16 amino acids. V was pared by 4 bases and J by 3 bases, with 8 bases of the junction left unmatched. Per the germline V gene, CDR1 is MNHNS and CDR2 is SASEGT. The CDR3 nucleotides are TGTGCCAGCAGTGGACTCAGGGGGCGGGACTACAATGAGCAGTTCTTC. Its protein is CASSGLRGRDYNEQFF.

This clone was recorded a few times. The same CDR3 can be traced to other DNA sequences in this sample. This sequence joins TRBV18 and TRBJ1-1; the D is unclear. The CDR3 covers 13 residues. Germline V gene data show CDR1 as KGHSH and CDR2 as LQKENI. V was trimmed by 4 bases and J by 1 base, leaving 7 bases between them. CDR3 sequence reads: CASSQGENTEAFF. The CDR3 DNA reads TGTGCCAGCTCACAGGGAGAGAACACTGAAGCTTTCTTT. Looking up the rest from reference TRBV18 and TRBJ1-1 gives the full variable domain: NAGVMQNPRHLVRRRGQEARLRCSPMKGHSHVYWYRQLPEEGLKFMVYLQKENIIDESGMPKERFSAEFPKEGPSILRIQQVVRGDSAAYFCASSQGENTEAFFGQGTRLTVV.

This clone was counted only a few times. The chain joins TRBV7-8 to TRBJ2-1, with D maybe TRBD2 (5 bases). Trimming stripped 2 bases from V and 8 bases from J, with 13 bases between. There are 14 residues in the CDR3. Germline CDR1 reads SGHVS; CDR2 reads FQNEAQ. DNA for the CDR3: TGTGCCAGCAGCTTACGGGGTCGGCGGCATGAGCAGTTCTTC. It yields the protein CASSLRGRRHEQFF.

The chain has TRBV6-5 and TRBJ2-3; 8 nucleotides align to TRBD2. J gave up 5 bases and V 8 bases, and 12 bases lay outside the gene matches. Germline CDR1 reads MNHEY; CDR2 reads SVGAGI. The CDR3 spans 15 residues. The CDR3 loop reads CASSRGGLHGDTQYF. DNA for the CDR3: TGTGCCAGCTCCCGGGGGGGGCTTCACGGAGATACGCAGTATTTT.

The genes are TRBV30 and TRBJ2-3, with D possibly being TRBD1 (5 bases). Between the trimmed V and J ends, which lost 5 bases and 7 bases, there was a span of 16 bases. CDR1 is GTSNPN, CDR2 SVGIG, per germline (reference sequence). This CDR3 is built from 13 residues. CDR3 in amino acids: CAWGNPAGNTQYF. As DNA, the CDR3 is TGTGCCTGGGGGAACCCCGCAGGGAATACGCAGTATTTT.

This chain links TRBV7-8 with TRBJ1-1; the match to TRBD1 covers 10 bases. CDR3 size: 15 residues. The germline V gene has CDR1 SGHVS and CDR2 FQNEAQ. Trimming cost V 2 bases and J 4 bases; bases outside gene matches: 4. The CDR3 region has the DNA TGTGCCAGCAGCTTAACGGGGACAGGGGTCACTGAAGCTTTCTTT. This codes for CASSLTGTGVTEAFF.

This chain connects TRBV5-1 to TRBJ2-7; 8 nucleotides match TRBD1. After removal of 0 bases from V and 3 bases from J, the junction contained 5 bases not matched to a gene. This CDR3 has 15 residues. CDR1 and CDR2 from the germline V gene are SGHRS and YFSETQ. The CDR3 DNA follows: TGCGCCAGCAGCTTGGATGGACAGGGCAACTACGAGCAGTACTTC. Translating gives CASSLDGQGNYEQYF.

In the case of this clone: Germline is not matched at one junction end, which may reflect a read error. The CDR3 spells CASSHGLEETQYF. The CDR3 bases are TGTGCTAGCAGCCACGGACTAGAAGAGACCCAGTACTTC. V usage is TRBV7-7 and J usage is TRBJ2-5, with 7 bases lining up with TRBD2. The germline V gene has CDR1 SSHAT and CDR2 FNYEAQ (reference sequence). The CDR3 covers 13 residues.

This chain connects TRBV6-5 to TRBJ1-1, with 7 positions matching TRBD1. The V gene end was trimmed by 6 bases and the J gene end by 0 bases; junction bases not matched to a gene: 7. Germline lookup yields CDR1 MNHEY and CDR2 SVGAGI. This CDR3 region has 15 residues. The DNA of the CDR3 is TGTGCCAGCAGGAGGACAGGCGGGATGAACACTGAAGCTTTCTTT. Residues: CASRRTGGMNTEAFF.

This chain links TRBV5-5 with TRBJ2-7; TRBD1 aligns across 9 bases. With V trimmed by 1 base and J by 4 bases, 6 bases remained unmatched. The CDR3 spans 15 residues. Per germline, CDR1 SGHKS and CDR2 YYEKEE (reference sequence). For the CDR3, the DNA is TGTGCCAGCAGCTTGTGGGGACAGGGTGGTTACGAGCAGTACTTC. Its protein is CASSLWGQGGYEQYF.

CDR3 residues: CASSVEGGSPSYEQYF. CDR3 bases: TGTGCCAGCAGCGTAGAGGGCGGGAGTCCCTCCTACGAGCAGTACTTC. V is TRBV9 and J is TRBJ2-7; 7 bases align to TRBD2. V was pared by 0 bases and J by 0 bases, with 6 bases of the junction left unmatched. The CDR3 extends over 16 amino acids. Germline loops: CDR1 SGDLS, CDR2 YYNGEE.

The count of this clone is one. V and J are TRBV6-6 and TRBJ2-7; either TRBD1 or TRBD2 may fit D (5 bases each). The germline V and J ends were trimmed by 5 bases and 1 base, with 15 bases remaining between them. Germline CDR1 reads MNHNY; CDR2 reads SVGAGI (reference sequence). The CDR3 consists of 15 residues. Written as DNA, the CDR3 is TGTGCCAGCAGTGGGGCTGCAAGCGGATCCTACGAGCAGTACTTC. Translated, it gives CASSGAASGSYEQYF.

This clone occurred a few times. V usage is TRBV5-1 and J usage is TRBJ2-1, with D perhaps matching TRBD1 or TRBD2 (5 bases each). CDR1 and CDR2 from the germline V gene are SGHRS and YFSETQ. The CDR3 is 14 residues long. V was clipped by 0 bases and J by 6 bases, with 10 bases between them. The CDR3 reads CASSLVAGSNEQFF. For the CDR3, the DNA is TGCGCCAGCAGCTTGGTGGCAGGGAGCAATGAGCAGTTCTTC.

The gene calls are TRBV6-6 and TRBJ2-3; D assignment may be TRBD1 or TRBD2 (6 bases each). CDR1 MNHNY and CDR2 SVGAGI come from the germline V gene (reference sequence). Trimming stripped 6 bases from V and 0 bases from J, with 13 bases between. CDR3 size: 15 residues. As DNA, the CDR3 is TGTGCCAGCAGGGATCAGGGGACTAGCACAGATACGCAGTATTTT. This sequence encodes CASRDQGTSTDTQYF.

This clone was seen more than once but under ten times. The junction shows a germline mismatch at one end, possibly a read error. The rearrangement joins TRBV6-1 to TRBJ2-4, with a possible D match to TRBD1 (6 bases). The CDR3 covers 12 residues. Looked up from germline, CDR1 is MNHNS and CDR2 is SASEGT. Here the CDR3 reads CASSEPGRGEHF. In DNA form, the CDR3 reads TGTGCCAGCAGTGAGCCAGGCAGGGGCGAGCACTTC.

This clone was found a few times. This sequence joins TRBV25-1 and TRBJ2-2; 7 bases map to TRBD1. The CDR3 spans 12 residues. J lost 9 bases, V lost 5 bases, and 3 bases had no gene match. CDR1 MGHDK and CDR2 SYGVNS come from the germline V gene. The CDR3 here is CASSPGGRELFF. As DNA, the CDR3 is TGTGCCAGCAGTCCAGGGGGAAGGGAGCTGTTTTTT.

This chain uses TRBV19 with TRBJ2-7; the match to TRBD2 covers 16 bases. The CDR3 has 17 residues. J lost 3 bases, V lost 4 bases, and 6 bases had no gene match. Germline lookup yields CDR1 LNHDA and CDR2 SQIVND (reference sequence). CDR3 nucleotide sequence: TGTGCCAGTAGTACCGGGACTAGCGGGAGGGCCCGCTACGAGCAGTACTTC. This gives the protein CASSTGTSGRARYEQYF.

This clone was seen a few times. The chain couples TRBV4-1 to TRBJ1-5; tentative D call: TRBD1 (6 bases). V lost 0 bases, J lost 7 bases, and 16 bases lay in between. Germline CDR1 MGHRA, CDR2 YSYEKL. The CDR3 length is 16 residues. This CDR3 reads CASSQDGGGWRQPQHF. The CDR3, as DNA: TGCGCCAGCAGCCAAGATGGGGGCGGATGGAGGCAGCCCCAGCATTTT.

The rearrangement uses TRBV5-6 and TRBJ1-3; D unclear. V shed 4 bases and J shed 3 bases, with 14 bases lying between them. CDR3 length: 15 amino acids. Germline-derived CDR1 and CDR2 are SGHDT and YYEEEE. CDR3 sequence: CASSRGRNYGNTIYF. As DNA, the CDR3 is TGTGCCAGCAGCCGCGGGAGGAATTATGGAAACACCATATATTTT.

This clone was detected a few times. The rearrangement joins TRBV29-1 to TRBJ1-2; D is unclear. This CDR3 comprises 13 residues. Germline-derived CDR1 and CDR2 are SQVTM and ANQGSEA. Trimming removed 4 bases from V and 0 bases from J, with 9 bases in between. The CDR3 DNA is TGCAGCGTTGGATCAGGAGCTAACTATGGCTACACCTTC. Translating gives CSVGSGANYGYTF.

The V gene is TRBV29-1, the J gene TRBJ2-3; possibly TRBD1 for D (5 bases). This CDR3 spans 13 amino acids. The germline CDR1 and CDR2 sequences are SQVTM and ANQGSEA. The V end was cut by 6 bases, the J end by 3 bases, with 13 bases between. CDR3 sequence: CSVATRQTDTQYF. DNA of the CDR3: TGCAGCGTCGCCACCCGACAGACAGATACGCAGTATTTT.